This TCR beta chain was identified during a study of T cells in Graves' hyperthyroidism and ophthalmopathy. General study points: In the blood, most expanded thyroid clonotypes above 0.001 appeared as well.

V was shortened by 5 bases and J by 10 bases, with 11 bases between the two germline ends. Germline V lookup: CDR1 SNHLY, CDR2 FYNNEI. The CDR3 runs 11 residues. In its sample, this clonotype was seen many times. Its specificity is unknown. The study defined stable Graves' hyperthyroidism as no ophthalmopathy progression within 18 months. Researchers took RNA transcripts and amplified the TCR beta CDR3 regions from them. HTBI primers were used for first-round RT-PCR of the TCR CDR3. Using its own MiXCR run on the multiplex PCR reads, TCRdb lists one record per CDR3 protein. This table holds hundreds of thousands of distinct CDR3 sequences, 35% to 45% found once.

The clonotype comes from a man aged 18 to 30 with Graves' hyperthyroidism. Sample: blood. V gene TRBV2 combines with J gene TRBJ1-1; the D gene is possibly TRBD1 (6 bases). CDR3 loop: CASSKGVAAFF. The DNA of the CDR3 is TGTGCCAGCAGTAAGGGGGTCGCAGCTTTCTTT.